This entry features one T cell receptor (beta chain) sequence. This clone was picked up a small number of times. Its antigen has not been determined. No base quality information exists; no much larger clone differs at one position. These data belong to a study of blood T cell repertoires in COVID-19 (dated by TCRdb to 2020 to 2022). A note on the overall study: Collaborator samples came from the United States, Italy and Spain and covered acute and convalescent phases of COVID-19. Nearly every sample came with metadata listing a de-identified subject ID, COVID-19 status, age in years and sex. The dataset comprised deeply sampled blood TCRbeta repertoires from subjects exposed to, actively infected with, or recovered from COVID-19. Samples were obtained from the ongoing ImmuneRACE study (first 160 participants) and from some 1,200 subjects provided by 6 global collaborators. The repertoires were released in a freely available public database intended as a resource for research on the immune response to SARS-CoV-2. HLA class I and class II types, where available, came from metadata supplied by the sample provider rather than from assay-based typing. The prospective study material was composed of cDNA or gDNA derived from T cells, B-cell-depleted T cells, or PBMCs.

The immunoSEQ Assay, a bias-controlled multiplex PCR, was used to amplify TCRbeta CDR3 regions from genomic DNA. Per the source publication's procedure: Within the assay, amplification of reference gene primers was used to estimate how many nucleated cells each sample contained. To quantify the absolute abundance of each unique TCRbeta CDR3 rearrangement, sequence reads were collapsed and filtered. Productive Simpson clonality was computed per sample as the square root of Simpson's diversity index over productive rearrangements. Held by TCRdb, this immuneACCESS table contains in-frame sequences only and omits some clones. Under half of the omission traces to an unresolved V gene where checked; the cause of the rest is unknown. Clonal size and the V and J genes are those of that table, whereas D and trimming came from the DNA. The sample includes 150,000 to 200,000 clones, with around 79% observed a single time. 13% of the sample is taken by the ten largest.

Study-level results and caveats: The amount of clinical and demographic metadata varied by source and participant and was provided uncurated.

Another Seattle source contributed samples from volunteer blood donors who had recovered from COVID-19. Each collaborating institution followed its own protocols to collect whole blood in K2EDTA tubes. For TCRbeta analysis, collaborators shipped samples in one of three forms: frozen whole blood, isolated PBMCs, or DNA extracted from either of those sample types. The CDR3 numbers 15 residues from cysteine through phenylalanine. Left in the record is the CDR3 DNA by itself, 45 bases read in frame from the first base. The germline V gene specifies SGHTA as CDR1 and FQGNSA as CDR2. The junction shows trimming of 3 bases on V and 3 bases on J, and the gene matches do not reach 7 bases of it.

Specimen: peripheral blood. The chain is made from TRBV7-2 and TRBJ2-5; 7 bases in the junction line up with TRBD2. The sequence came from a middle-aged man who had recovered from COVID-19. The base sequence is TGTGCCAGCAGCTTTGCCGGGACTATGAAAGAGACCCAGTACTTC. Its protein is CASSFAGTMKETQYF.